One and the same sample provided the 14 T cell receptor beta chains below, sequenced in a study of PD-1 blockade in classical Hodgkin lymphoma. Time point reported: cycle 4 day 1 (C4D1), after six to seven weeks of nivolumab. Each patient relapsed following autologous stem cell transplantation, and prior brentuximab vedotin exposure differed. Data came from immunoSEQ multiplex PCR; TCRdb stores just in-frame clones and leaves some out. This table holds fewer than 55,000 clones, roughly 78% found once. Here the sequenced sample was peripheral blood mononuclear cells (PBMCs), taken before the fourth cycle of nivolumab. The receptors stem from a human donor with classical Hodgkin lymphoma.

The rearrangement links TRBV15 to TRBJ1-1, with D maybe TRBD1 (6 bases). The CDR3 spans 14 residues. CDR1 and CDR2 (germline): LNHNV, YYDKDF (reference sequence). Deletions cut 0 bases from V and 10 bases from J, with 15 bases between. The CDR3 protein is CATSREAQQGRAFF. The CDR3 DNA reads TGTGCCACCAGCAGAGAGGCTCAACAGGGACGAGCTTTCTTT.

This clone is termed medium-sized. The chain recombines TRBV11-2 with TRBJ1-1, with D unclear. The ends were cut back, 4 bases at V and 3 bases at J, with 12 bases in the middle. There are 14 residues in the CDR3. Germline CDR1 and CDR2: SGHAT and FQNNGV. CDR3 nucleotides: TGTGCCAGCAGCTCGAAGGAGTGGGACACTGAAGCTTTCTTT. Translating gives CASSSKEWDTEAFF. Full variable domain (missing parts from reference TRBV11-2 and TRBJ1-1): EAGVAQSPRYKIIEKRQSVAFWCNPISGHATLYWYQQILGQGPKLLIQFQNNGVVDDSQLPKDRFSAERLKGVDSTLKIQPAKLEDSAVYLCASSSKEWDTEAFFGQGTRLTVV.

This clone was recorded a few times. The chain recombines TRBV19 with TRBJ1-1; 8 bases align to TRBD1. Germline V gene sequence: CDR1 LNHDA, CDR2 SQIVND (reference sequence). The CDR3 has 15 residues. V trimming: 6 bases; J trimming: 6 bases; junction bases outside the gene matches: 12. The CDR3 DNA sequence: TGTGCCAGTAGACCATGGACAGGGAGGGAATCTGAAGCTTTCTTT. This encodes CASRPWTGRESEAFF.

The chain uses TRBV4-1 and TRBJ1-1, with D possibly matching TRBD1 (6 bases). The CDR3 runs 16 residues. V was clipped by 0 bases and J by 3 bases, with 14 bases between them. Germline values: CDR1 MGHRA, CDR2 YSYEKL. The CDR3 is CASSQEGAGLYTEAFF. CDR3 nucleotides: TGCGCCAGCAGCCAAGAGGGGGCGGGTTTATACACTGAAGCTTTCTTT.

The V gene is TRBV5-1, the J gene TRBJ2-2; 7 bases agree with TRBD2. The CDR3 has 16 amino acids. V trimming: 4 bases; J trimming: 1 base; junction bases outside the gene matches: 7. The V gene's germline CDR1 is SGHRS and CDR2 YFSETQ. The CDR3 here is CASSAIAGMNTGELFF. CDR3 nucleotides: TGCGCCAGCAGCGCCATAGCGGGTATGAACACCGGGGAGCTGTTTTTT.

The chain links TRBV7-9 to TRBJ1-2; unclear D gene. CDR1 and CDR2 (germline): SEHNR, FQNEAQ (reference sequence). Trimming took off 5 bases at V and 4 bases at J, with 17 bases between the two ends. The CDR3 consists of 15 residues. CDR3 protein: CASSPEGGLLYGYTF. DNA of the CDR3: TGTGCCAGCAGCCCCGAGGGTGGATTACTCTATGGCTACACCTTC.

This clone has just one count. This chain's CDR3 is CASRQTGNSLGEQYF. CDR3 nucleotides: TGTGCCAGCAGGCAGACAGGGAACTCCCTAGGGGAGCAGTACTTC. The V and J genes are TRBV6-5 and TRBJ2-7, with 7 positions matching TRBD1. Germline assignment: CDR1 MNHEY and CDR2 SVGAGI. The CDR3 spans 15 residues. V shed 6 bases and J 7 bases; nucleotides not matched to a gene: 15.

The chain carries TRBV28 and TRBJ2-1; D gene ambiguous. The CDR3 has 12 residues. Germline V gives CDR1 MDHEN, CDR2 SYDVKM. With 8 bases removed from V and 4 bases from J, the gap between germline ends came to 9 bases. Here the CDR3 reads CASADGYNEQFF. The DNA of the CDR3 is TGTGCCAGCGCAGACGGGTACAATGAGCAGTTCTTC.

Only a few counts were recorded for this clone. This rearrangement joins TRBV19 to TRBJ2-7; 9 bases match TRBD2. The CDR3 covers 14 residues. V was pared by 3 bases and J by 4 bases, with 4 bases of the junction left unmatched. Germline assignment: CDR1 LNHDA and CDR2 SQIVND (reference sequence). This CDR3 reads CASSMASGVYEQYF. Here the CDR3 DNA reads TGTGCCAGTAGTATGGCTAGCGGGGTGTACGAGCAGTACTTC.

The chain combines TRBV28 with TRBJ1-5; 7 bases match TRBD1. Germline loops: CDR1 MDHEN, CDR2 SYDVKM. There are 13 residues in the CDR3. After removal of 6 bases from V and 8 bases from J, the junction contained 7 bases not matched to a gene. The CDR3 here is CASRPNDREPQHF. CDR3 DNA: TGTGCCAGCAGACCAAACGACAGGGAGCCCCAGCATTTT. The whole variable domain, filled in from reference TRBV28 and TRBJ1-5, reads DVKVTQSSRYLVKRTGEKVFLECVQDMDHENMFWYRQDPGLGLRLIYFSYDVKMKEKGDIPEGYSVSREKKERFSLILESASTNQTSMYLCASRPNDREPQHFGDGTRLSIL.

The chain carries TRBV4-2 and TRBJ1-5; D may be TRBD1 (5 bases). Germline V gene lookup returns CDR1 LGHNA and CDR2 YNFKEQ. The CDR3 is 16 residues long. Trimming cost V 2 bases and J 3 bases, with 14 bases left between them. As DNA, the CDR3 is TGTGCCAGCAGCCAAAGTTCTGGGGGAAACAATCAGCCCCAGCATTTT. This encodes CASSQSSGGNNQPQHF.

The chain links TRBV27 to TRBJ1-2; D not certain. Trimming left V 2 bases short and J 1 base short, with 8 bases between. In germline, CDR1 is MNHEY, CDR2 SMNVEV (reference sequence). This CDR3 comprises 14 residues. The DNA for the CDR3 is TGTGCCAGCAGTTTAACTTATATTAACTATGGCTACACCTTC. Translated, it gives CASSLTYINYGYTF.

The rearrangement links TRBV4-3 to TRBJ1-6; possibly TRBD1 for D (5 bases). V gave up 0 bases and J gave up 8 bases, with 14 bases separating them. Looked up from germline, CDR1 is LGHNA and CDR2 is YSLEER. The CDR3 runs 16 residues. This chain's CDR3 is CASSQDYGTYHSPLHF. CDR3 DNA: TGCGCCAGCAGCCAAGATTACGGGACTTATCATTCACCCCTCCACTTT.

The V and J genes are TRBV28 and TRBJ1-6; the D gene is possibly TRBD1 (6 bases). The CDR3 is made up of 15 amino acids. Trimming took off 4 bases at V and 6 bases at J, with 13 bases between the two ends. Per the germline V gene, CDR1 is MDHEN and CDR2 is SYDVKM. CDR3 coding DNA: TGTGCCAGCAGTTCCCCGACAGGTCTTAATTCACCCCTCCACTTT. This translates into CASSSPTGLNSPLHF. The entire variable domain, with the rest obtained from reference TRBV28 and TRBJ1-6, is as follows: DVKVTQSSRYLVKRTGEKVFLECVQDMDHENMFWYRQDPGLGLRLIYFSYDVKMKEKGDIPEGYSVSREKKERFSLILESASTNQTSMYLCASSSPTGLNSPLHFGNGTRLTVT.